The rows below give T cell receptor beta chains drawn from one sample of a study of blood T cell repertoires in COVID-19. TCRdb's table, derived via immunoSEQ multiplex PCR, lists solely in-frame clones and lacks some. The sample shows 100,000 or so clones, almost 95% of them seen only once. The material sequenced was peripheral blood. The source is a woman aged 60-75 years with active COVID-19. Both conserved end residues are part of each CDR3. D genes are given only for firm matches. The size entry is marked missing in some rows and otherwise reads once, few, many or a size class.

J	D	size	V	DNA	CDR3
TRBJ2-6	NA	NA	TRBV2	TGTGCCAGCAGTGAAGTTTTAGGGGCCAACGTCCTGACTTTC	CASSEVLGANVLTF
TRBJ1-5	TRBD1	NA	TRBV9	TGTGCCAGCAGCGCCCGGGACAGGGCCCTTTTCAATCAGCCCCAGCATTTT	CASSARDRALFNQPQHF
TRBJ1-3	NA	NA	TRBV5-1	TGCGCCAGCAGCTTGGCCGTCAGCTCTGGAAACACCATATATTTT	CASSLAVSSGNTIYF
TRBJ1-1	NA	once	TRBV30	TGTGCCTGGAGTGACGGACATTCTTCCACTGAAGCTTTCTTT	CAWSDGHSSTEAFF
TRBJ2-7	NA	NA	TRBV10-3	TGTGCCATCAGTGACTCGGGAGCTGGCGAGCAGTACTTC	CAISDSGAGEQYF
TRBJ2-5	TRBD1	NA	TRBV11-2	TGTGCCAGCAGGCAACCGGGACAGGGTGAGACCCAGTACTTC	CASRQPGQGETQYF
TRBJ2-3	TRBD2	once	TRBV24-1	TGTGCCACCAGTGATAGGACTAGCGGAGCCATAAGGGCAGATACGCAGTATTTT	CATSDRTSGAIRADTQYF
TRBJ2-3	TRBD2	NA	TRBV28	TGTGCCAGCGGCCTGCTAGCGGGTACAGATACGCAGTATTTT	CASGLLAGTDTQYF
TRBJ2-2	NA	NA	TRBV6-5	TGTGCCAGCACCATAGGGGTCCCCGGGGAGCTGTTTTTT	CASTIGVPGELFF
TRBJ1-2	TRBD1	NA	TRBV28	TGTGCCAGCAGAAGGACAGGATTTTTCGGCTACACCTTC	CASRRTGFFGYTF
TRBJ2-5	NA	NA	TRBV28	TGTGCCAGCAGTTTGGACAGTTTGGGGACCCAGTACTTC	CASSLDSLGTQYF
TRBJ1-1	NA	NA	TRBV30	TGTGCCTGGAGTAGCGTCAGAAGGATGACTGAAGCTTTCTTT	CAWSSVRRMTEAFF
TRBJ2-5	NA	NA	TRBV5-1	TGCGCCAGCAGCTTAATAGCCACCCCTTTTGAGACCCAGTACTTC	CASSLIATPFETQYF
TRBJ1-1	NA	NA	TRBV7-6	TGTGCCAGCAGCTTAGCGTCGGGGGTTGACACTGAAGCTTTCTTT	CASSLASGVDTEAFF
TRBJ1-2	TRBD1	NA	TRBV5-1	TGCGCCAGCAGCCCTAGGACAGGGGGCGCTTATGGCTACACCTTC	CASSPRTGGAYGYTF
TRBJ2-1	TRBD2	NA	TRBV7-2	TGTGCCAGCAGCTTAGCACTAGCGGGAGGGCACAATGAGCAGTTCTTC	CASSLALAGGHNEQFF
TRBJ1-1	TRBD1	NA	TRBV9	TGTGCCAGCAGCGTAGCCACGGGGGACAGTGGGAACACTGAAGCTTTCTTT	CASSVATGDSGNTEAFF
TRBJ2-5	TRBD2	NA	TRBV7-2	TGTGCCAGCAGCCCCCGACGGGGGGGCGGGGAGACCCAGTACTTC	CASSPRRGGGETQYF
TRBJ2-5	TRBD2	NA	TRBV7-2	TGTGCCAGCAGCGCACTAGCGGGGGCCGGGGAGACCCAGTACTTC	CASSALAGAGETQYF
TRBJ1-6	NA	NA	TRBV5-4	TGTGCCAGCAGCTTGGTGGGGGGGCTGAATTCACCCCTCCACTTT	CASSLVGGLNSPLHF
TRBJ2-2	NA	NA	TRBV9	TGTGCCAGCAGCGTGACGGACCGGGGCGGGGAGCTGTTTTTT	CASSVTDRGGELFF
TRBJ2-3	TRBD1	NA	TRBV7-9	TGTGCCAGCAGCGGAGGGACAGGGACGACAGATACGCAGTATTTT	CASSGGTGTTDTQYF
TRBJ2-2	NA	few	TRBV27	TGTGCCAGCAGTTACAACGGGGTCACCGGGGAGCTGTTTTTT	CASSYNGVTGELFF
TRBJ2-1	TRBD1	NA	TRBV5-1	TGCGCCAGCAGAAGGGAGGCAGGGGGCCGGTGGGACAATGAGCAGTTCTTC	CASRREAGGRWDNEQFF
TRBJ1-6	TRBD1	NA	TRBV7-2	TGTGCCAGCAGCTCAGGGGGACAGGGTTCACCCCTCCACTTT	CASSSGGQGSPLHF
TRBJ2-1	NA	NA	TRBV24-1	TGTGCCACCACAGATACTCAGGGAAATGAGCAGTTCTTC	CATTDTQGNEQFF
TRBJ1-4	NA	NA	TRBV2	TGTGCCCACCAGGGCATAAAGGAAAAACTGTTTTTT	CAHQGIKEKLFF
TRBJ2-5	TRBD2	NA	TRBV18	TGTGCCAGCTCACCAACAGCGGGGGAGACCCAGTACTTC	CASSPTAGETQYF
TRBJ2-1	TRBD1	NA	TRBV28	TGTGCCAGCAGTTTCCCCATCCGGGACAGGTCATTCAGCTCCTACAATGAGCAGTTCTTC	CASSFPIRDRSFSSYNEQFF
TRBJ2-2	NA	once	TRBV10-3	TGTGCCATCAGACAGGGAGTGACCGGGGAGCTGTTTTTT	CAIRQGVTGELFF
TRBJ2-7	TRBD1	NA	TRBV28	TGTGCCAGCAGTTCGGGACAGCAGCGAACCTACGAGCAGTACTTC	CASSSGQQRTYEQYF
TRBJ1-1	NA	NA	TRBV11-3	TGTGCCAGCAGCCCGCGGCCTAACACTGAAGCTTTCTTT	CASSPRPNTEAFF
TRBJ2-7	TRBD2	NA	TRBV5-1	TGCGCCAGCAGCTTGGGAATACGGGGCGGGAGCACATACGAGCAGTACTTC	CASSLGIRGGSTYEQYF
TRBJ1-2	NA	NA	TRBV28	TGTGCCAGCAGTGCGACAGTCCTTAACTATGGCTACACCTTC	CASSATVLNYGYTF
TRBJ2-7	NA	NA	TRBV23-1	TGCGCCAGCAGTCAATCGGAGGGTACCCCCTACGAGCAGTACTTC	CASSQSEGTPYEQYF
TRBJ2-3	NA	NA	TRBV28	TGTGCCAGCAGTCCTCCCCGGGGGACAGATACGCAGTATTTT	CASSPPRGTDTQYF
TRBJ2-5	TRBD2	NA	TRBV5-1	TGCGCCAGCAGCTTGGGCGGCGGTAGCGGGAAGGAGACCCAGTACTTC	CASSLGGGSGKETQYF
TRBJ1-1	TRBD1	NA	TRBV6-5	TGTGCCAGCAACACAGGGGTACTGAACACTGAAGCTTTCTTT	CASNTGVLNTEAFF
TRBJ2-7	NA	NA	TRBV5-1	TGCGCCAGCTCATCTGGGGCCGGCAGGTCCTACGAGCAGTACTTC	CASSSGAGRSYEQYF
TRBJ2-2	NA	NA	TRBV28	TGTGCCAGCAGTTTAGGAGGGGCAACCGGGGAGCTGTTTTTT	CASSLGGATGELFF
TRBJ2-7	NA	NA	TRBV6-2/TRBV6-3	TGTGCCAGCAGTTTCGGACAGTACGCCTACGAGCAGTACTTC	CASSFGQYAYEQYF
TRBJ2-2	TRBD2	NA	TRBV7-2	TGTGCCAGCAGCTTAGAAGGTAGCGGGGGGGCCAGCACCGGGGAGCTGTTTTTT	CASSLEGSGGASTGELFF
TRBJ1-2	TRBD1	NA	TRBV5-1	TGCGCCAGCAGCTTGGGTGGAGGGGGCTCTTATGGCTACACCTTC	CASSLGGGGSYGYTF
TRBJ2-5	TRBD1	NA	TRBV7-9	TGTGCCAGCAGCTTAGACCCCCCGGGACAGGCCCAGTACTTC	CASSLDPPGQAQYF
TRBJ2-2	TRBD2	NA	TRBV3-1/TRBV3-2	TGTGCCAGCAGCCACCCGGGACTAGCGGGGGGTCGGAACACCGGGGAGCTGTTTTTT	CASSHPGLAGGRNTGELFF
TRBJ2-3	TRBD2	NA	TRBV19	TGTGCCAGTAGTGCTAGCGGGATGTCAGATACGCAGTATTTT	CASSASGMSDTQYF
TRBJ2-3	NA	NA	TRBV7-3	TGTGCCAGCAGCTTACTTGGCGGAGGAGTGACAGATACGCAGTATTTT	CASSLLGGGVTDTQYF
TRBJ2-7	TRBD1	NA	TRBV5-4	TGTGCCAGCAGCTTGGGGGACAGGAACTACGAGCAGTACTTC	CASSLGDRNYEQYF
TRBJ1-4	TRBD1	NA	TRBV6-5	TGTGCCAGCAGTTACTCCGGACAGGGGGGTGAAGTACTGTTTTTT	CASSYSGQGGEVLFF